Below, 25 T cell receptor beta chains from the same sample are listed, as sequenced in a study of Graves' ophthalmopathy and Graves' hyperthyroidism. For repertoire sequencing, the TCR beta CDR3 regions were amplified from RNA transcripts. Second-round multiplex PCR followed a first-round RT-PCR using HTBI primers. TCRdb reanalysed the multiplex PCR reads using MiXCR and keeps one entry per CDR3 protein. Of around 660,000 distinct CDR3 sequences listed, about 38% are singletons. What was sequenced was peripheral blood. The receptors stem from an adult man with Graves' ophthalmopathy.

This clonotype was observed a few times. The chain joins TRBV7-2 to TRBJ2-7, with D possibly TRBD2 on 6 matching bases. V was trimmed by 4 bases and J by 7 bases, leaving 17 bases between them. Germline CDR1 SGHTA, CDR2 FQGNSA. The CDR3 is made up of 14 amino acids. The CDR3 loop reads CASSSGTSGREQYF. CDR3 DNA sequence: TGTGCCAGCAGCTCTGGGACGTCGGGGAGGGAGCAGTACTTC.

CDR3 protein: CSAGGQGAGELFF. Written as DNA, the CDR3 is TGCAGTGCTGGAGGACAGGGGGCCGGGGAGCTGTTTTTT. V is TRBV20-1 and J is TRBJ2-2, with TRBD1 matching 10 bases. The germline V gene encodes CDR1 DFQATT and CDR2 SNEGSKA (reference sequence). This CDR3 region has 13 residues. Trimming at V came to 5 bases and at J to 6 bases, leaving 3 bases not matched to a gene.

This clonotype occurred many times. This sequence joins TRBV5-8 and TRBJ2-5; 7 nucleotides agree with TRBD2. J lost 5 bases, V lost 0 bases, and 4 bases had no gene match. CDR3 length: 14 residues. Germline V gene sequence: CDR1 SGHTS, CDR2 YDEGEE. DNA of the CDR3: TGTGCCAGCAGCTTGGGGGGTAGCGGGGAGACCCAGTACTTC. Its protein is CASSLGGSGETQYF.

This clonotype was observed a single time. A much larger clone sits a single nucleotide away, making a read error possible. V usage is TRBV20-1 and J usage is TRBJ2-7, with TRBD2 as a possible D gene (6 bases). With 4 bases removed from V and 6 bases from J, the gap between germline ends came to 16 bases. Germline V lookup: CDR1 DFQATT, CDR2 SNEGSKA (reference sequence). This CDR3 is 13 amino acids long. The CDR3, as DNA: TGCAGTGCTAAAAAGAGACTAGGGGCCGAGCAGTACTTC. Translated, it gives CSAKKRLGAEQYF.

This clonotype was seen repeatedly, ten times or more. V usage is TRBV24-1 and J usage is TRBJ2-2; D uncertain. The CDR3 loop spans 15 amino acids. Trimming pared 5 bases from V and 0 bases from J, leaving 9 bases between. From germline, CDR1 is KGHDR and CDR2 SFDVKD. The CDR3 spells CATSASFANTGELFF. CDR3 DNA: TGTGCCACCAGTGCCTCATTCGCGAACACCGGGGAGCTGTTTTTT.

This clonotype has at least ten counts. The rearrangement links TRBV12-3 or TRBV12-4 to TRBJ1-5; TRBD1 agrees at 8 bases. V shed 6 bases and J 7 bases; nucleotides not matched to a gene: 2. This CDR3 region has 12 residues. The CDR3 protein is CASSRQGQPQHF. The CDR3 DNA sequence: TGTGCCAGCAGCCGACAGGGGCAGCCCCAGCATTTT.

Remarks on this clonotype: This clone may be a read error of a much larger clone one base away. The chain joins TRBV19 to TRBJ1-1; the D is unclear. CDR1 is LNHDA and CDR2 is SQIVND in the germline V gene (reference sequence). This CDR3 is built from 13 residues. CDR3 protein: CVSSTDFLTEAFF. CDR3 nucleotides: TGTGTCAGTAGTACTGACTTTCTCACTGAAGCTTTCTTT.

This clonotype was seen ten or more times. The rearrangement joins TRBV7-8 to TRBJ2-7; D unresolved. The germline gives CDR1 SGHVS, CDR2 FQNEAQ. The V end lost 1 base, the J end lost 6 bases, and 10 bases lay between the germline ends. This CDR3 comprises 13 residues. The CDR3 sequence is CASSLEEISEQYF. The DNA for the CDR3 is TGTGCCAGCAGCTTAGAGGAGATTTCCGAGCAGTACTTC.

This clonotype was observed many times. The chain uses TRBV7-9 and TRBJ1-2; 9 nucleotides line up with TRBD1. The CDR3 totals 15 residues. The V gene's germline CDR1 is SEHNR and CDR2 FQNEAQ (reference sequence). V was clipped by 4 bases and J by 8 bases; unmatched bases: 11. CDR3 sequence (DNA): TGTGCCAGCAGCTCCGAGGGACAGGGTTCGCGCGGCTACACCTTC. Translation gives CASSSEGQGSRGYTF.

The rearrangement joins TRBV24-1 to TRBJ2-5, with D tentatively TRBD2 (5 bases). Trimming cost V 3 bases and J 2 bases, with 9 bases left between them. The CDR3 extends over 14 amino acids. Germline-derived CDR1 and CDR2 are KGHDR and SFDVKD. The DNA of the CDR3 is TGTGCCACCAGTGATCCTCCGGGGCAAGAGACCCAGTACTTC. This encodes CATSDPPGQETQYF.

With respect to this clonotype: This clone may be a read error of a much larger clone one base away. The CDR3 ends on some other residue instead of the conserved phenylalanine or tryptophan, so this is likely a read error. The rearrangement links TRBV7-9 to TRBJ2-5; D is perhaps TRBD1 (6 bases). Trimming removed 5 bases at V and 1 base at J, with 11 bases between. Looked up from germline, CDR1 is SEHNR and CDR2 is FQNEAQ (reference sequence). CDR3 size: 14 residues. Written as DNA, the CDR3 is TGTGCCAGCAGCGGTTACAGGGCCCAAGAGACCCAGTACTGC. It yields the protein CASSGYRAQETQYC.

V usage is TRBV29-1 and J usage is TRBJ2-5; D unclear. The germline V gene has CDR1 SQVTM and CDR2 ANQGSEA. CDR3 length: 12 amino acids. The V gene lost 7 bases and the J gene lost 2 bases, with 11 bases spanning the gap. The DNA of the CDR3 is TGCAGCGCTAGGGCGTCACAAGAGACCCAGTACTTC. It translates to CSARASQETQYF.

This clonotype was seen many times. V gene TRBV29-1 combines with J gene TRBJ1-1; 7 bases are shared with TRBD1. V lost 6 bases, J lost 2 bases, and 6 bases stayed unmatched. The CDR3 is 13 amino acids. CDR1 and CDR2 from the germline V gene are SQVTM and ANQGSEA. This chain's CDR3 is CSVKTGTNTEAFF. The CDR3 nucleotides are TGCAGCGTCAAGACAGGGACTAACACTGAAGCTTTCTTT.

This clonotype has just a few counts. The conserved phenylalanine or tryptophan is not found at the CDR3 terminus, so this likely reflects a read error. The DNA is left out, because the CDR3 cannot be placed on it with certainty; the CDR3 is given as TCRdb lists it. The V and J genes are TRBV24-1 and TRBJ2-7. Including both end residues, the CDR3 is 8 amino acids long. CDR1 is KGHDR and CDR2 is SFDVKD in the germline V gene. The CDR3 sequence: CATSDRLT.

To note about this clonotype: This may stem from a read error, because a much larger clone lies one nucleotide away. The chain couples TRBV7-2 to TRBJ2-7; no clear D. The CDR3 runs to 12 residues. From germline, CDR1 is SGHTA and CDR2 FQGNSA. CDR3 sequence reads: CANSSDEVEQYF. CDR3 nucleotide sequence: TGTGCCAACAGCTCCGACGAGGTCGAGCAGTACTTC.

This rearrangement joins TRBV7-9 to TRBJ2-7; D gene unclear. The germline V gene encodes CDR1 SEHNR and CDR2 FQNEAQ (reference sequence). This CDR3 contains 12 residues. Trimming pared 5 bases from V and 4 bases from J, leaving 9 bases between. The CDR3 region has the DNA TGTGCCAGCAGCGCGCCAGGTTACGAGCAGTACTTC. Its translation: CASSAPGYEQYF.

V and J are TRBV5-1 and TRBJ1-5, with 9 bases identical to TRBD1. V lost 3 bases to trimming and J lost 11 bases; unmatched junction nucleotides: 12. Per germline, CDR1 SGHRS and CDR2 YFSETQ. The CDR3 spans 15 residues. The CDR3 region is CASSSTGTGSETQHF. The CDR3 nucleotides read TGCGCCAGCAGCTCCACCGGGACAGGGTCAGAGACCCAGCATTTT.

The chain combines TRBV6-2 or TRBV6-3 with TRBJ1-5; maybe TRBD1 (5 bases). Trimming pared 2 bases from V and 2 bases from J, leaving 16 bases between. The CDR3 covers 17 residues. CDR1 is MNHEY and CDR2 is SVGEGT in the germline V gene. The DNA for the CDR3 is TGTGCCAGCAGTTACCCGGATTCAACGGGGGGCAATCAGCCCCAGCATTTT. It codes for CASSYPDSTGGNQPQHF.

The table lists this clonotype with many counts. The chain is built from TRBV7-3 and TRBJ1-1; D ambiguous. The germline V and J ends were trimmed by 0 bases and 4 bases, with 6 bases remaining between them. CDR3 length: 13 residues. Germline loops: CDR1 SGHTA, CDR2 FQGTGA. The DNA for the CDR3 is TGTGCCAGCAGCTTAACGGCGCGCACTGAAGCTTTCTTT. As protein: CASSLTARTEAFF.

This clonotype was seen repeatedly, ten times or more. The V and J genes are TRBV2 and TRBJ2-5; no clear D. The CDR3 contains 11 residues. Germline V lookup: CDR1 SNHLY, CDR2 FYNNEI. The V gene lost 7 bases and the J gene lost 3 bases, with 6 bases spanning the gap. For the CDR3, the DNA is TGTGCCAGCACTCTAGAAGAGACCCAGTACTTC. Amino acids: CASTLEETQYF. Drawing the rest from reference TRBV2 and TRBJ2-5, the complete variable domain is EPEVTQTPSHQVTQMGQEVILRCVPISNHLYFYWYRQILGQKVEFLVSFYNNEISEKSEIFDDQFSVERPDGSNFTLKIRSTKLEDSAMYFCASTLEETQYFGPGTRLLVL.

V and J are TRBV15 and TRBJ2-5; D assignment may be TRBD1 or TRBD2 (7 bases each). With 3 bases removed from V and 9 bases from J, the gap between germline ends came to 20 bases. Per the germline V gene, CDR1 is LNHNV and CDR2 is YYDKDF (reference sequence). This CDR3 spans 15 amino acids. The CDR3 coding sequence is TGTGCCACCAGCAGGGTCGGGACAGCGGGGCAGCCCCAGTACTTC. Translating it yields CATSRVGTAGQPQYF. The entire variable domain, with the rest obtained from reference TRBV15 and TRBJ2-5, is as follows: DAMVIQNPRYQVTQFGKPVTLSCSQTLNHNVMYWYQQKSSQAPKLLFHYYDKDFNNEADTPDNFQSRRPNTSFCFLDIRSPGLGDTAMYLCATSRVGTAGQPQYFGPGTRLLVL.

The rearrangement links TRBV2 to TRBJ1-2; D is possibly TRBD1 (5 bases). The CDR3 totals 13 residues. The ends were cut back, 8 bases at V and 8 bases at J, with 18 bases in the middle. Germline-derived CDR1 and CDR2 are SNHLY and FYNNEI. The CDR3 region has the DNA TGTGCCAGCTCCAGAGGGACCGCGGTCGGCTACACCTTC. Protein sequence: CASSRGTAVGYTF. Variable domain in full (rest from reference TRBV2 and TRBJ1-2): EPEVTQTPSHQVTQMGQEVILRCVPISNHLYFYWYRQILGQKVEFLVSFYNNEISEKSEIFDDQFSVERPDGSNFTLKIRSTKLEDSAMYFCASSRGTAVGYTFGSGTRLTVV.

This clonotype was detected many times. The chain joins TRBV20-1 to TRBJ2-7; 8 nucleotides match TRBD2. The CDR3 has 15 residues. Trimming took 4 bases from V and 0 from J; bases not matched to a gene: 8. Germline values: CDR1 DFQATT, CDR2 SNEGSKA (reference sequence). CDR3 loop: CSANGLAGHSYEQYF. The CDR3 DNA is TGCAGTGCTAACGGCCTAGCGGGCCACTCCTACGAGCAGTACTTC.

This chain uses TRBV25-1 with TRBJ1-1; maybe TRBD1 (5 bases). The CDR3 has 11 residues. Germline V gives CDR1 MGHDK, CDR2 SYGVNS. This CDR3 reads CARARQSEAFF. In DNA, the CDR3 is TGTGCTAGAGCGAGACAGTCTGAAGCTTTCTTT. Using reference TRBV25-1 and TRBJ1-1 for the parts outside the CDR3, the full variable domain is EADIYQTPRYLVIGTGKKITLECSQTMGHDKMYWYQQDPGMELHLIHYSYGVNSTEKGDLSSESTVSRIRTEHFPLTLESARPSHTSQYLCARARQSEAFFGQGTRLTVV.

This clonotype was seen at least ten times. This chain links TRBV15 with TRBJ2-2, with no clear D. Trimming cost V 0 bases and J 5 bases, with 7 bases left between them. The CDR3 length is 14 residues. Germline CDR1 LNHNV, CDR2 YYDKDF (reference sequence). The CDR3 region is CATSRDRWTGELFF. CDR3 sequence (DNA): TGTGCCACCAGCAGAGACAGGTGGACCGGGGAGCTGTTTTTT.